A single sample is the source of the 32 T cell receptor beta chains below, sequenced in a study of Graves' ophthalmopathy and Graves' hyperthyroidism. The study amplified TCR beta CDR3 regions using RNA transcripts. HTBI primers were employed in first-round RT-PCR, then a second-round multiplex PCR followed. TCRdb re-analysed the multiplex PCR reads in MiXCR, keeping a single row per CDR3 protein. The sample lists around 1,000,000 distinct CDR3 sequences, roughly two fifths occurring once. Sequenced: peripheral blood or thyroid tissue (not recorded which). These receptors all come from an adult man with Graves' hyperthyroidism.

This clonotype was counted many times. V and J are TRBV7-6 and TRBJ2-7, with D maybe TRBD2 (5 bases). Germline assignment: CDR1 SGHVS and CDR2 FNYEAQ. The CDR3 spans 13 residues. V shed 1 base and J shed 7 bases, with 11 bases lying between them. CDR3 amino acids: CASSLDLGIEQYF. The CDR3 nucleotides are TGTGCCAGCAGCTTAGACCTCGGGATTGAGCAGTACTTC.

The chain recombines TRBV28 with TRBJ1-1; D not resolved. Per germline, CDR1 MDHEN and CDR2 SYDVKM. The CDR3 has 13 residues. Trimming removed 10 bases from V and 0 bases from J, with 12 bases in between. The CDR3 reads CATLLGMNTEAFF. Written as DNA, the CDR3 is TGTGCCACCCTCCTGGGGATGAACACTGAAGCTTTCTTT.

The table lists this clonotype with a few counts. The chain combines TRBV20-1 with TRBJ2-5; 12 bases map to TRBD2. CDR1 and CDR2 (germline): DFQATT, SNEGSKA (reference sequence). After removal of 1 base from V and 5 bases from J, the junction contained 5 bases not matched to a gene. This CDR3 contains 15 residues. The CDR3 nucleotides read TGCAGTGCTAGAGTTCCCGGACTAGCGGGGGAGACCCAGTACTTC. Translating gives CSARVPGLAGETQYF.

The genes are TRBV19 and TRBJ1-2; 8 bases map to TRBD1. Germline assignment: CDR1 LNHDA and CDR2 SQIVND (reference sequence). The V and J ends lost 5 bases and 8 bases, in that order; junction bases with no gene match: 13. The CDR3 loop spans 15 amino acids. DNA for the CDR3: TGTGCCAGTAGTTTTCAAGCGACAGGGGTAGGCGGCTACACCTTC. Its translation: CASSFQATGVGGYTF.

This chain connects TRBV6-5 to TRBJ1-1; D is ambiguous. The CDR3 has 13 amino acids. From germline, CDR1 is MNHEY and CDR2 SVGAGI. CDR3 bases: TGTGCAAGGGTCGGACTCAAGAACACTGAAGCTTTCTTT. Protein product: CARVGLKNTEAFF.

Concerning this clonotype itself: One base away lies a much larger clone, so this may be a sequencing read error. CDR3 protein: CASSLGNRPYEQYF. CDR3 DNA: TGTGCCAGCAGCTTAGGGAACAGACCCTACGAGCAGTACTTC. This chain connects TRBV7-9 to TRBJ2-7; D is uncertain. The length of the CDR3 is 14 residues. Germline CDR1 and CDR2: SEHNR and FQNEAQ (reference sequence). The V end was cut by 1 base, the J end by 2 bases, with 9 bases between.

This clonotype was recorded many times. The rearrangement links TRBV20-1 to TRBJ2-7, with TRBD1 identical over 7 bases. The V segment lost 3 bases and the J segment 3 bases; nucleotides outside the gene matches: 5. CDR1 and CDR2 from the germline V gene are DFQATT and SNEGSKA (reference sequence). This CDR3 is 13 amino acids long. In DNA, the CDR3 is TGCAGTGCTAGGAGTGACAGGGTCTACGAGCAGTACTTC. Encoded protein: CSARSDRVYEQYF.

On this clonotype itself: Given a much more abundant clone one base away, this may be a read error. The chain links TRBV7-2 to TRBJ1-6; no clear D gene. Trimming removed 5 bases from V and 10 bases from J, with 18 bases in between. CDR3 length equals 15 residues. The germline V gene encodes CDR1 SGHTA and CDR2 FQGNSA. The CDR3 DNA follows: TGTGCCAGCAGCCAGAGTGGGGATCCAGGCTCACCCCTCCACTTT. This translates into CASSQSGDPGSPLHF.

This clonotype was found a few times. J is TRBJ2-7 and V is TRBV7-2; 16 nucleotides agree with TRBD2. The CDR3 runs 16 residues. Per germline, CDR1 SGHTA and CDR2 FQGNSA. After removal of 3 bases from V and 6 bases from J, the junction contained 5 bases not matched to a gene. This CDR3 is CASSLGLAGGGSEQYF. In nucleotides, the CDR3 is TGTGCCAGCAGCTTGGGACTAGCGGGAGGGGGAAGCGAGCAGTACTTC. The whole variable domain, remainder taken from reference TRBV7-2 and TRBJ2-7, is GAGVSQSPSNKVTEKGKDVELRCDPISGHTALYWYRQSLGQGLEFLIYFQGNSAPDKSGLPSDRFSAERTGGSVSTLTIQRTQQEDSAVYLCASSLGLAGGGSEQYFGPGTRLTVT.

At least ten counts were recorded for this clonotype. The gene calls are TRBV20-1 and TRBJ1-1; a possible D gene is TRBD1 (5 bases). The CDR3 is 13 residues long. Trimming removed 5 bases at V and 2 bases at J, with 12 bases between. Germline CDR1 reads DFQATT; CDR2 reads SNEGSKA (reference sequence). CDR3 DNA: TGCAGTGCTGCGGGGGGAAGCAACACTGAAGCTTTCTTT. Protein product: CSAAGGSNTEAFF.

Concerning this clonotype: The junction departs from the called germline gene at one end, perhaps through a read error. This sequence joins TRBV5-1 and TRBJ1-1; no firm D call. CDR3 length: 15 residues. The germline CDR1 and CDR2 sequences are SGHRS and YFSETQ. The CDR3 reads CASSVDGRPNTEAFF. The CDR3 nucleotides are TGTGCCAGCAGCGTAGATGGGAGGCCGAACACTGAAGCTTTCTTT.

CDR3 region: CASSYGGANYEQYF. As DNA, the CDR3 is TGTGCCAGCAGTTACGGCGGGGCGAACTACGAGCAGTACTTC. The chain recombines TRBV6-2 or TRBV6-3 with TRBJ2-7; D might be TRBD2 (6 bases). V lost 2 bases and J 3 bases, leaving 11 bases between the germline ends. Germline CDR1 MNHEY, CDR2 SVGEGT. This CDR3 has 14 amino acids.

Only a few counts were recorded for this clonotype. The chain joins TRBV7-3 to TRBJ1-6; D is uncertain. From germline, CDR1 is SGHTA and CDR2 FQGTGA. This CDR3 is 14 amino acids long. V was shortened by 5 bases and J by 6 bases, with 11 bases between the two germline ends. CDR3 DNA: TGTGCCAGCAGCCAGTACAGCTCTAATTCACCCCTCCACTTT. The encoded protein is CASSQYSSNSPLHF.

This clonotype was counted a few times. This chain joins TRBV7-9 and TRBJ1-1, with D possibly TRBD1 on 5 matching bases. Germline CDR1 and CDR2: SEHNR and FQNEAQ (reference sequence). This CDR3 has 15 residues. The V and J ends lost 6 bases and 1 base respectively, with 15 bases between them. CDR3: CASSSGRLGNTEAFF. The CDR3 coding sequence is TGTGCCAGCAGTTCAGGGAGGCTGGGGAACACTGAAGCTTTCTTT.

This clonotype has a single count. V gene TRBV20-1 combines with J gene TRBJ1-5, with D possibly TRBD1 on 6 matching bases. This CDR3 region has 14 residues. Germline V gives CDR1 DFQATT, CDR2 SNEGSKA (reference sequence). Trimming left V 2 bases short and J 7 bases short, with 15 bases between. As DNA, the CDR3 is TGCAGTGCTAGAAGGGGGGGGGGAGGACAGCCCCAGCATTTT. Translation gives CSARRGGGGQPQHF.

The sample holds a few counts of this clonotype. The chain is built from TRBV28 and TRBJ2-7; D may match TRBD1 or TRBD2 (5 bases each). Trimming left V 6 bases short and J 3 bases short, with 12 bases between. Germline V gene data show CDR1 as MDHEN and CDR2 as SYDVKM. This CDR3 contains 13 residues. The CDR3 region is CASRASRGYEQYF. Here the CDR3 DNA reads TGTGCCAGCAGGGCTTCGAGGGGCTACGAGCAGTACTTC.

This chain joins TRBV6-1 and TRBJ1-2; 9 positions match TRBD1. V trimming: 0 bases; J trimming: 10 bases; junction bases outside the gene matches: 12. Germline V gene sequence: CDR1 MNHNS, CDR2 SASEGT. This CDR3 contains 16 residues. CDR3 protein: CASSEAGVGDRDVYTF. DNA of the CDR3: TGTGCCAGCAGTGAAGCCGGCGTAGGGGACAGGGACGTCTACACCTTC.

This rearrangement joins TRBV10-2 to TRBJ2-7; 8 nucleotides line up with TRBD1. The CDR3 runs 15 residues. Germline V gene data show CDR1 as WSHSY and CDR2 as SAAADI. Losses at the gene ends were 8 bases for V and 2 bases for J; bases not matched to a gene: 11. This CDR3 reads CASRTPGTGAYEQYF. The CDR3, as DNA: TGCGCCAGCCGAACACCCGGGACAGGAGCCTACGAGCAGTACTTC.

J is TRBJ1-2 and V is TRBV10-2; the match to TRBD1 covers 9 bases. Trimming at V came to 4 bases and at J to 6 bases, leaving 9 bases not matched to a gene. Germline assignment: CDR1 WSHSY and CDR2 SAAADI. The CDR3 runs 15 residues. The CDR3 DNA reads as TGCGCCAGCAGTGCGCCGGACAGGGGCTCCGATGGCTACACCTTC. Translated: CASSAPDRGSDGYTF.

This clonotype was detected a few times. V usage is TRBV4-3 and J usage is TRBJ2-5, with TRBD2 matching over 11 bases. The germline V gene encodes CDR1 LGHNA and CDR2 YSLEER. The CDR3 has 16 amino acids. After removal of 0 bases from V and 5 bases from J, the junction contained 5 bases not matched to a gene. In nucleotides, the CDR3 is TGCGCCAGCAGCCAAGAAGGTAGCGGGGGGGCCGAGACCCAGTACTTC. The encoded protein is CASSQEGSGGAETQYF.

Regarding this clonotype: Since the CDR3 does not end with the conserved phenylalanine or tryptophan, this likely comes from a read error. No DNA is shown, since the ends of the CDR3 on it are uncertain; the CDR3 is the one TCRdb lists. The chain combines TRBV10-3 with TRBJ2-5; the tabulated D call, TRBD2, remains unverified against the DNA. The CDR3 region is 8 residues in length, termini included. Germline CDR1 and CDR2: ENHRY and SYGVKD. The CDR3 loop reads CASISRTS.

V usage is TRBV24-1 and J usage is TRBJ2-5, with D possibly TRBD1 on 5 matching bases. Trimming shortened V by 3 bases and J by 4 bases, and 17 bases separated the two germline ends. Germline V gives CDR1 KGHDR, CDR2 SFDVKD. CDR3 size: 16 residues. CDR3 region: CATSDTRQTSRETQYF. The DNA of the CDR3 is TGTGCCACCAGTGATACCAGACAGACGTCCAGAGAGACCCAGTACTTC.

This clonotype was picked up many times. CDR3 sequence (DNA): TGTGCCAGCAGTGTTTCGGTAGAGACCCAGTACTTC. It specifies CASSVSVETQYF. The rearrangement joins TRBV25-1 to TRBJ2-5; no definite D call. This CDR3 spans 12 amino acids. The V and J ends lost 4 bases and 4 bases respectively, with 7 bases between them. Germline CDR1 MGHDK, CDR2 SYGVNS.

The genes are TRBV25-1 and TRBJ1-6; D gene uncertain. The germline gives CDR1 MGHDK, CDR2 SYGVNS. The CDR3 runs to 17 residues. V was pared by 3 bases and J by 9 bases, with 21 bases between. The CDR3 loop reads CASSEPPTHGTFSPLHF. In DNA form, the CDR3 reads TGTGCCAGCAGTGAGCCTCCGACCCATGGAACATTTTCACCCCTCCACTTT.

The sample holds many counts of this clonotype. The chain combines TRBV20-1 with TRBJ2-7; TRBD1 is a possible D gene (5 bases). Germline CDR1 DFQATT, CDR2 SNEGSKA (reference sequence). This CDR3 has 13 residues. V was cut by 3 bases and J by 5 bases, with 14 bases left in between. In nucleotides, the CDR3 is TGCAGTGCTAGGGGGTCCAGGGTCCACGAGCAGTACTTC. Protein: CSARGSRVHEQYF.

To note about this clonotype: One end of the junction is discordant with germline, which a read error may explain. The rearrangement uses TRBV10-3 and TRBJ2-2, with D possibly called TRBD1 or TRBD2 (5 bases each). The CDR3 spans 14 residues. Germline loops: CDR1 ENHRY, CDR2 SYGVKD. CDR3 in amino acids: CASSLPGRGGELFF. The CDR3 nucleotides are TGTGCCAGCAGTTTACCAGGGAGAGGCGGGGAGCTGTTTTTT.

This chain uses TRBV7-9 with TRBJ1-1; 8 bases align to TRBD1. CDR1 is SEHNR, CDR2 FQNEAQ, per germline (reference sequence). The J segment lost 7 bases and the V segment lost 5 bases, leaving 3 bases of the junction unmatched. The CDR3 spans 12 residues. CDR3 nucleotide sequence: TGTGCCAGCAGCAAGGACAGGGTTGAAGCTTTCTTT. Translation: CASSKDRVEAFF. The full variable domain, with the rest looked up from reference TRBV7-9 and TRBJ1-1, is DTGVSQNPRHKITKRGQNVTFRCDPISEHNRLYWYRQTLGQGPEFLTYFQNEAQLEKSRLLSDRFSAERPKGSFSTLEIQRTEQGDSAMYLCASSKDRVEAFFGQGTRLTVV.

The CDR3 reads CASGSPLETQYF. CDR3 coding DNA: TGTGCCAGCGGAAGTCCTCTGGAGACCCAGTACTTC. The chain joins TRBV7-8 to TRBJ2-5; no firm D call. This CDR3 has 12 residues. V lost 8 bases and J lost 5, with 12 bases in between. CDR1 and CDR2 from the germline V gene are SGHVS and FQNEAQ.

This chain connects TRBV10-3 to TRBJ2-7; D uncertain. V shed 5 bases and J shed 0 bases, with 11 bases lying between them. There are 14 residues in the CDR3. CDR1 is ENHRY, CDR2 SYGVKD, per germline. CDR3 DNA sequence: TGTGCCATCAGTCGGACGGAAAGCTCCTACGAGCAGTACTTC. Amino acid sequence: CAISRTESSYEQYF.

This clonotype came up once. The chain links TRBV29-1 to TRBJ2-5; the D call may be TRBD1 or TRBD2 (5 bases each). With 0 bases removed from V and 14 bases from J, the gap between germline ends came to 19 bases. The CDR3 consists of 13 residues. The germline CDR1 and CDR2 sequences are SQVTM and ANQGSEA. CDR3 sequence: CSVEDRGPINQYF. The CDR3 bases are TGCAGCGTTGAAGATCGGGGACCAATCAACCAATACTTC.

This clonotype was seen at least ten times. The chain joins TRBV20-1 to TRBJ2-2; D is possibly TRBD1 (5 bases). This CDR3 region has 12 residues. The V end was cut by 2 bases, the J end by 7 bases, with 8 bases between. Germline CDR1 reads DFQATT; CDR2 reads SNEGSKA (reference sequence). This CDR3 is CSARQGIGELFF. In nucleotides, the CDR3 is TGCAGTGCTAGACAGGGAATCGGGGAGCTGTTTTTT.

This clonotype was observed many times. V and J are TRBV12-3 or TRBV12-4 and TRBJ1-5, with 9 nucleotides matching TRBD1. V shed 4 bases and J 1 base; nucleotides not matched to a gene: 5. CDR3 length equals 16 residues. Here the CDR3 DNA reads TGTGCCAGCAGTTCAAGCGGACAGGGGAGCAATCAGCCCCAGCATTTT. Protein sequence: CASSSSGQGSNQPQHF.